One sample yielded the 20 T cell receptor beta chains listed below, sequenced in a study of T-cell memory formation after mild COVID-19. TCRdb called the 5' RACE reads again in MiXCR, with one record for every CDR3 protein. The table lists about 250,000 distinct CDR3 sequences, 15% to 17% of them singletons. The sequenced sample consisted of PBMCs or a T cell subset sorted from them (not recorded which). The receptors were gathered from an adult woman who had mild COVID-19 (a few samples of this study predate the infection). Cell type and time point are not known.

This clonotype was detected only a few times. V is TRBV4-1 and J is TRBJ2-7; 7 bases are a match to TRBD1. The CDR3 has 17 residues. CDR1 and CDR2 from the germline V gene are MGHRA and YSYEKL. With 0 bases clipped from V and 7 bases from J, the junction kept 15 bases outside the gene matches. The CDR3 protein is CASSQDKGRGGSQEQYF. The CDR3 nucleotides are TGCGCCAGCAGCCAAGATAAAGGGCGAGGGGGCAGTCAGGAGCAGTACTTC.

This clonotype was found a few times. The CDR3 DNA follows: TGTGCCAGCTCACCCTGGACTAGTCCTGCTGGCAGCACAGATACGCAGTATTTT. It specifies CASSPWTSPAGSTDTQYF. The chain employs TRBV18 and TRBJ2-3; 7 bases are shared with TRBD2. J gave up 0 bases and V 3 bases, and 12 bases lay outside the gene matches. The germline CDR1 and CDR2 sequences are KGHSH and LQKENI. The CDR3 runs to 18 residues.

The gene calls are TRBV6-6 and TRBJ2-1, with D uncertain. Germline V gene lookup returns CDR1 MNHNY and CDR2 SVGAGI (reference sequence). Trimming removed 4 bases from V and 0 bases from J, with 13 bases in between. This CDR3 spans 16 amino acids. The CDR3 nucleotides read TGTGCCAGCAGTTCCTCAGGACCCCTCTCCTACAATGAGCAGTTCTTC. It yields the protein CASSSSGPLSYNEQFF.

This clonotype has a handful of counts. CDR3 amino acids: CATLTSGGYTQYF. The CDR3 region has the DNA TGTGCCACCTTGACTAGCGGGGGGTATACGCAGTATTTT. V and J are TRBV15 and TRBJ2-3; TRBD2 matches 13 bases. Germline V gene data show CDR1 as LNHNV and CDR2 as YYDKDF (reference sequence). CDR3 length equals 13 residues. Trimming removed 8 bases from V and 7 bases from J; junction bases left unmatched: 3.

V and J are TRBV7-6 and TRBJ2-1, with 7 bases that match TRBD2. With V trimmed by 4 bases and J by 0 bases, 9 bases remained unmatched. The CDR3 runs 17 residues. In germline, CDR1 is SGHVS, CDR2 FNYEAQ. The CDR3 loop reads CASSSWRSGTSYNEQFF. In DNA form, the CDR3 reads TGTGCCAGCAGCTCTTGGAGGAGCGGGACCTCCTACAATGAGCAGTTCTTC.

This chain links TRBV19 with TRBJ2-3; D unresolved. The ends were cut back, 4 bases at V and 4 bases at J, with 12 bases in the middle. The CDR3 spans 14 residues. The V gene's germline CDR1 is LNHDA and CDR2 SQIVND (reference sequence). CDR3 in amino acids: CASSTRRIPDTQYF. Here the CDR3 DNA reads TGTGCCAGTAGTACCCGAAGGATCCCAGATACGCAGTATTTT.

This clonotype occurred a few times. One end of the junction does not line up with germline, which may come from a read error. The V call is TRBV5-1, the J call TRBJ2-7; D uncertain. The CDR3 spans 14 residues. Germline V gene sequence: CDR1 SGHRS, CDR2 YFSETQ. DNA of the CDR3: TGCGCCAGCACCTTGACACAGCCGAACTACGAGCAGTACTTC. It translates to CASTLTQPNYEQYF.

Of note for this clonotype: Germline is not matched at one junction end, which may reflect a read error. The chain combines TRBV7-7 with TRBJ2-5; TRBD1 aligns across 8 bases. The CDR3 is made up of 14 amino acids. The germline V gene has CDR1 SSHAT and CDR2 FNYEAQ (reference sequence). CDR3 protein: CASSLTGAGETQYF. CDR3 DNA: TGTGCTAGCAGCCTGACAGGGGCGGGCGAGACCCAGTACTTC.

This clonotype was counted a few times. The rearrangement joins TRBV7-2 to TRBJ2-7; D is uncertain. CDR3 length: 12 amino acids. Trimming took off 5 bases at V and 2 bases at J, with 7 bases between the two ends. Germline V gives CDR1 SGHTA, CDR2 FQGNSA. The CDR3 nucleotides are TGTGCCAGCAGCACGCCCCCCTACGAGCAGTACTTC. This translates into CASSTPPYEQYF.

This clonotype was found many times. The genes are TRBV5-1 and TRBJ2-5, with D possibly called TRBD1 or TRBD2 (5 bases each). Germline assignment: CDR1 SGHRS and CDR2 YFSETQ. With 2 bases removed from V and 5 bases from J, the gap between germline ends came to 13 bases. The CDR3 extends over 14 amino acids. CDR3 sequence (DNA): TGCGCCAGCAGCTTATACGGGGCTAGGGAGACCCAGTACTTC. It is translated as CASSLYGARETQYF.

This clonotype was observed a handful of times. This rearrangement joins TRBV10-3 to TRBJ2-1; TRBD2 is a possible D gene (7 bases). Trimming pared 3 bases from V and 13 bases from J, leaving 19 bases between. The CDR3 spans 14 residues. Germline loops: CDR1 ENHRY, CDR2 SYGVKD. This chain's CDR3 is CAISDLAGALDQFF. The CDR3 nucleotides are TGTGCCATCAGTGATTTGGCGGGGGCCCTTGATCAGTTCTTC.

There are a few counts of this clonotype. The chain links TRBV6-5 to TRBJ2-1, with 7 nucleotides matching TRBD2. Germline values: CDR1 MNHEY, CDR2 SVGAGI. The CDR3 totals 16 residues. J lost 4 bases, V lost 4 bases, and 10 bases had no gene match. For the CDR3, the DNA is TGTGCCAGCAGTTCCCCCGGCGGGAGACTTTACAATGAGCAGTTCTTC. Its translation is CASSSPGGRLYNEQFF.

The V call is TRBV4-1, the J call TRBJ2-7; D unresolved. The CDR3 extends over 15 amino acids. Trimming cost V 1 base and J 3 bases, with 13 bases left between them. CDR1 is MGHRA and CDR2 is YSYEKL in the germline V gene. The CDR3 region has the DNA TGCGCCAGCAGCCAAGCCGGAAAGGTGAACTACGAGCAGTACTTC. It translates to CASSQAGKVNYEQYF.

The chain has TRBV29-1 and TRBJ1-2; D is uncertain. Trimming shortened V by 4 bases and J by 8 bases, and 11 bases separated the two germline ends. This CDR3 spans 11 amino acids. The V gene's germline CDR1 is SQVTM and CDR2 ANQGSEA. The CDR3 protein is CSVGPQIGYTF. As DNA, the CDR3 is TGCAGCGTTGGCCCCCAAATAGGCTACACCTTC.

The chain recombines TRBV12-3 or TRBV12-4 with TRBJ1-2; 8 bases fit TRBD1. V shed 6 bases and J 2 bases; nucleotides not matched to a gene: 8. The CDR3 is 15 residues long. CDR3 residues: CASRSGTGVNYGYTF. CDR3 nucleotide sequence: TGTGCCAGCAGGTCAGGGACAGGAGTAAACTATGGCTACACCTTC.

This clonotype has more than one count but fewer than ten. J is TRBJ1-5 and V is TRBV12-3 or TRBV12-4, with a weak D call TRBD1 (6 bases). V was trimmed by 5 bases and J by 0 bases, leaving 11 bases between them. CDR3 length equals 15 residues. The CDR3 region is CASSPTRGSNQPQHF. The CDR3 region has the DNA TGTGCCAGCAGTCCCACCAGGGGTAGCAATCAGCCCCAGCATTTT.

A few counts support this clonotype. V gene TRBV29-1 combines with J gene TRBJ2-3; D may be TRBD2 (5 bases). CDR3 size: 12 residues. V lost 1 base, J lost 5 bases, and 7 bases lay in between. Germline loops: CDR1 SQVTM, CDR2 ANQGSEA. The CDR3 sequence: CSVEGSGDTQYF. The CDR3 nucleotides read TGCAGCGTTGAAGGGAGCGGAGATACGCAGTATTTT.

The chain links TRBV6-1 to TRBJ2-2, with a weak D call TRBD2 (5 bases). Trimming cost V 7 bases and J 6 bases, with 15 bases left between them. This CDR3 is 14 amino acids long. Germline V gene lookup returns CDR1 MNHNS and CDR2 SASEGT. The CDR3 loop reads CASISLDGAGELFF. The CDR3 DNA sequence: TGTGCCAGCATCTCACTAGACGGGGCCGGGGAGCTGTTTTTT.

CDR3 DNA sequence: TGCAGTGCTAGAGGGACATCAAGAGCTAATCAGCCCCAGCATTTT. It translates to CSARGTSRANQPQHF. This chain uses TRBV20-1 with TRBJ1-5; tentative D call: TRBD1 (5 bases). The germline CDR1 and CDR2 sequences are DFQATT and SNEGSKA (reference sequence). CDR3 length: 15 amino acids. Trimming left V 1 base short and J 4 bases short, with 14 bases between.

This clonotype was found a few times. The V and J genes are TRBV7-2 and TRBJ2-1; possibly TRBD2 for D (5 bases). The CDR3 spans 15 residues. Germline values: CDR1 SGHTA, CDR2 FQGNSA. V shed 5 bases and J shed 5 bases, with 16 bases lying between them. This chain's CDR3 is CASSTTGNLNNEQFF. In DNA form, the CDR3 reads TGTGCCAGCAGCACGACCGGGAACCTCAACAATGAGCAGTTCTTC. Together with reference TRBV7-2 and TRBJ2-1, the CDR3 gives the full variable domain: GAGVSQSPSNKVTEKGKDVELRCDPISGHTALYWYRQSLGQGLEFLIYFQGNSAPDKSGLPSDRFSAERTGGSVSTLTIQRTQQEDSAVYLCASSTTGNLNNEQFFGPGTRLTVL.